Presented here are 22 T cell receptor beta chains from one specimen sequenced in a study of CD8 T cells in ankylosing spondylitis. TCRdb used MiXCR to reprocess the 5' RACE reads, holding one entry per CDR3 protein. The sample has approximately 250,000 distinct CDR3 sequences, over 9.5% seen once. The source material was blood, either unsorted or a sorted T cell fraction (not recorded which). These TCRs come from a male donor with ankylosing spondylitis or in good health (not recorded which).

This clonotype was seen only a few times. The chain is built from TRBV7-2 and TRBJ2-2; D ambiguous. CDR3 length equals 13 residues. V was shortened by 5 bases and J by 3 bases, with 7 bases between the two germline ends. Looked up from germline, CDR1 is SGHTA and CDR2 is FQGNSA. The CDR3 coding sequence is TGTGCCAGCAGCCGCCTTCACACCGGGGAGCTGTTTTTT. Translated: CASSRLHTGELFF.

V is TRBV29-1 and J is TRBJ1-1; 9 bases are shared with TRBD1. V lost 4 bases, J lost 1 base, and 4 bases stayed unmatched. The CDR3 is 14 residues long. Germline values: CDR1 SQVTM, CDR2 ANQGSEA. As DNA, the CDR3 is TGCAGCGTTGTAAGGGACAGGGCGAACACTGAAGCTTTCTTT. Translation: CSVVRDRANTEAFF.

This clonotype was seen only a few times. V gene TRBV4-2 combines with J gene TRBJ2-5; D may be TRBD2 (5 bases). This CDR3 has 20 residues. In germline, CDR1 is LGHNA, CDR2 YNFKEQ. With 1 base removed from V and 2 bases from J, the gap between germline ends came to 26 bases. This chain's CDR3 is CASSQAVATSFAPLQETQYF. The CDR3 DNA is TGTGCCAGCAGCCAAGCGGTAGCGACTTCCTTTGCCCCGTTACAAGAGACCCAGTACTTC.

This clonotype was recorded at least ten times. The J gene is TRBJ2-2, the V gene TRBV15, with D perhaps TRBD1 (5 bases). Germline CDR1 reads LNHNV; CDR2 reads YYDKDF (reference sequence). CDR3 length: 13 amino acids. V shed 1 base and J shed 6 bases, with 6 bases lying between them. The CDR3 loop reads CATSRVGPGELFF. The CDR3 DNA sequence: TGTGCCACCAGCAGAGTGGGGCCCGGGGAGCTGTTTTTT.

This clonotype was observed at least ten times. The rearrangement uses TRBV6-5 and TRBJ2-7; TRBD2 agrees at 10 bases. Germline assignment: CDR1 MNHEY and CDR2 SVGAGI. Germline trimming cut 0 bases from V and 4 bases from J; bases unmatched to any gene: 3. The CDR3 spans 15 residues. In DNA form, the CDR3 reads TGTGCCAGCAGTTACTCCGCTAGCGGGAGTTACGAGCAGTACTTC. Translated: CASSYSASGSYEQYF.

This clonotype showed up many times. The chain combines TRBV5-1 with TRBJ2-3; D gene ambiguous. V was pared by 0 bases and J by 4 bases, with 3 bases between. CDR1 and CDR2 from the germline V gene are SGHRS and YFSETQ. The CDR3 is made up of 12 amino acids. The CDR3 region is CASSLASDTQYF. The CDR3 coding sequence is TGCGCCAGCAGCTTGGCTTCAGATACGCAGTATTTT. The entire variable domain, with the rest obtained from reference TRBV5-1 and TRBJ2-3, is as follows: KAGVTQTPRYLIKTRGQQVTLSCSPISGHRSVSWYQQTPGQGLQFLFEYFSETQRNKGNFPGRFSGRQFSNSRSEMNVSTLELGDSALYLCASSLASDTQYFGPGTRLTVL.

The chain carries TRBV6-2 or TRBV6-3 and TRBJ1-2; TRBD1 is a possible D gene (6 bases). The V and J ends lost 2 bases and 8 bases respectively, with 9 bases between them. From germline, CDR1 is MNHEY and CDR2 SVGEGT. The CDR3 is 12 residues long. CDR3 protein: CASSYTGMGYTF. Written as DNA, the CDR3 is TGTGCCAGCAGTTACACAGGGATGGGCTACACCTTC.

This clonotype was counted at least ten times. V usage is TRBV21-1 and J usage is TRBJ2-5. TRBV21-1 is noted as a pseudogene. The CDR3 consists of 14 residues. The CDR3 loop reads CASNLRSLQETQYF. In DNA form, the CDR3 reads TGTGCCAGCAACTTAAGGAGCCTTCAAGAGACCCAGTACTTC.

This rearrangement joins TRBV29-1 to TRBJ2-5, with TRBD1 matching 7 bases. This CDR3 has 14 residues. Germline loops: CDR1 SQVTM, CDR2 ANQGSEA. J gave up 4 bases and V 6 bases, and 11 bases lay outside the gene matches. The CDR3 bases are TGCAGCGTAGCCAAAGGGGGCACGGGAGAGACCCAGTACTTC. This translates into CSVAKGGTGETQYF.

The chain combines TRBV11-2 with TRBJ2-1, with 8 positions matching TRBD2. Trimming at V came to 5 bases and at J to 7 bases, leaving 19 bases not matched to a gene. This CDR3 region has 18 residues. Germline V lookup: CDR1 SGHAT, CDR2 FQNNGV. The CDR3 DNA reads as TGTGCCAGCAGCCTCAGGCAAACTTTCCTAGCGGGCCCAAATGAGCAGTTCTTC. Translated, it gives CASSLRQTFLAGPNEQFF.

This clonotype was found a few times. The V and J genes are TRBV3-1 and TRBJ2-2, with D possibly being TRBD1 or TRBD2 (5 bases each). CDR1 and CDR2 (germline): LGHDT, YNNKEL (reference sequence). V was cut by 4 bases and J by 5 bases, with 17 bases left in between. This CDR3 comprises 16 residues. Here the CDR3 DNA reads TGTGCCAGCAGCCCGTCTCCCGGGACGCATACCGGGGAGCTGTTTTTT. Amino acids: CASSPSPGTHTGELFF.

This clonotype has a count of ten or more. The CDR3 loop reads CASSLGAGQTYEQYF. The CDR3 bases are TGTGCCAGCAGTCTTGGGGCGGGACAAACCTACGAGCAGTACTTC. The rearrangement joins TRBV12-3 or TRBV12-4 to TRBJ2-7; perhaps D is TRBD1 or TRBD2 (6 bases each). V was trimmed by 5 bases and J by 2 bases, leaving 16 bases between them. This CDR3 has 15 residues.

This clonotype was recorded a few times. This chain links TRBV7-8 with TRBJ1-5, with D hard to call. The CDR3 length is 18 residues. V was shortened by 1 base and J by 0 bases, with 16 bases between the two germline ends. Looked up from germline, CDR1 is SGHVS and CDR2 is FQNEAQ. CDR3 coding DNA: TGTGCCAGCAGCTTAGAGAGGTACGGCATCCATAGCAATCAGCCCCAGCATTTT. Its protein is CASSLERYGIHSNQPQHF.

V gene TRBV12-3 or TRBV12-4 combines with J gene TRBJ1-2, with 9 positions matching TRBD1. This CDR3 is 13 amino acids long. J lost 4 bases, V lost 5 bases, and 2 bases had no gene match. DNA of the CDR3: TGTGCCAGCAGTCGGGACAGGGTCTATGGCTACACCTTC. This translates into CASSRDRVYGYTF.

This clonotype has a count of ten or more. This chain connects TRBV5-1 to TRBJ2-5; no clear D. V lost 4 bases and J 3 bases, leaving 13 bases between the germline ends. CDR1 and CDR2 (germline): SGHRS, YFSETQ. The CDR3 length is 14 residues. The CDR3, as DNA: TGCGCCAGCAGCCCCGATCAGAGAAAAGAGACCCAGTACTTC. This encodes CASSPDQRKETQYF.

This clonotype was seen at least ten times. The rearrangement links TRBV30 to TRBJ1-2; D is unclear. Trimming cost V 1 base and J 8 bases, with 14 bases left between them. Per the germline V gene, CDR1 is GTSNPN and CDR2 is SVGIG (reference sequence). The length of the CDR3 is 13 residues. CDR3: CAWSGTDGEGYTF. CDR3 DNA: TGTGCCTGGAGTGGGACTGATGGAGAGGGCTACACCTTC.

This clonotype was seen only a few times. The chain has TRBV30 and TRBJ1-2, with D unclear. Germline-derived CDR1 and CDR2 are GTSNPN and SVGIG (reference sequence). V was pared by 4 bases and J by 4 bases, with 10 bases between. This CDR3 contains 12 residues. As DNA, the CDR3 is TGTGCCTGGACTCGGGGTAGCTATGGCTACACCTTC. Protein: CAWTRGSYGYTF.

This clonotype turned up a few times. The chain combines TRBV20-1 with TRBJ1-1; a weak D match, TRBD1 (6 bases). This CDR3 is 15 amino acids long. Per the germline V gene, CDR1 is DFQATT and CDR2 is SNEGSKA (reference sequence). The germline V and J ends were trimmed by 5 bases and 1 base, with 17 bases remaining between them. CDR3 DNA: TGCAGTGCTCCTCCCCAGACAGGACCGAACACTGAAGCTTTCTTT. Amino acids: CSAPPQTGPNTEAFF.

This clonotype was counted ten times or more. The chain joins TRBV6-1 to TRBJ1-4; D perhaps matches TRBD1 (5 bases). V was cut by 6 bases and J by 3 bases, with 17 bases left in between. Per the germline V gene, CDR1 is MNHNS and CDR2 is SASEGT. This CDR3 contains 16 residues. CDR3 loop: CASSRYRTGPNEKLFF. The CDR3 nucleotides are TGTGCCAGCAGCCGTTACCGGACGGGGCCTAATGAAAAACTGTTTTTT.

In the case of this clonotype: This sequence may be a read error, since a much larger clone differs from it by one base. The chain uses TRBV9 and TRBJ2-1; 15 bases align to TRBD2. Germline values: CDR1 SGDLS, CDR2 YYNGEE. The CDR3 has 15 residues. CDR3 coding DNA: TGTGACAGCAGCGAGGGGGGACTAGCGGGGGGTGAGCAGTTCTTC. Encoded protein: CDSSEGGLAGGEQFF.

This clonotype was recorded many times. The genes are TRBV15 and TRBJ2-2, with 10 bases lining up with TRBD2. Germline trimming cut 0 bases from V and 6 bases from J; bases unmatched to any gene: 10. Looked up from germline, CDR1 is LNHNV and CDR2 is YYDKDF (reference sequence). The CDR3 contains 18 residues. The CDR3 loop reads CATSRDWASGSKAGELFF. CDR3 DNA: TGTGCCACCAGCAGAGATTGGGCTAGCGGGAGTAAGGCCGGGGAGCTGTTTTTT.

A word on this clonotype: A much more abundant neighbour one base away suggests this may be a read error. The V and J genes are TRBV30 and TRBJ1-2; D uncertain. This CDR3 has 11 residues. Germline V gene sequence: CDR1 GTSNPN, CDR2 SVGIG (reference sequence). CDR3 coding DNA: TGTGCGACGGGAGCCAATTATGGCTACACCTTC. Residues: CATGANYGYTF.